Sequencing of this T cell receptor beta chain was carried out in a study of T-cell reconstitution after alpha-beta-depleted transplantation in children. This sample's TCRbeta library carried unique molecular identifier barcodes. Each CDR3 protein gets one entry after TCRdb re-called the PCR reads with MiXCR. The sample has fewer than 750,000 distinct CDR3 sequences, 20% to 25% seen once; the top ten hold about 14%. Findings and caveats of the study: Surviving recipient cells, namely T cells and thymic progenitors, were the source of high day-60 TCRbeta diversity in some patients. Expanded graft clones, several hundred of them, were reportedly the source of alpha-beta T cells about two months after transplant. When one year had passed after transplant, most T-cell counts and diversity came from newly produced T cells.

In the case of this clonotype: What it binds is unknown.

Sequenced here: PBMCs, mostly from graft donor cells, sampled 360 days after TCRalphabeta/CD19-depleted stem cell transplant. The origin of this receptor is a boy in the first two years of life who had a stem cell transplant for acute myeloid leukemia, so the T cells may come from the graft donor.

CDR3 protein: CSASYTSGTSGELFF. The CDR3 DNA follows: TGCAGTGCTAGTTACACTAGCGGTACATCCGGGGAGCTGTTTTTT. The genes are TRBV20-1 and TRBJ2-2; 8 bases fit TRBD2. V was clipped by 3 bases and J by 6 bases; unmatched bases: 9. The CDR3 covers 15 residues. CDR1 and CDR2 (germline): DFQATT, SNEGSKA (reference sequence).